This T cell receptor beta chain was profiled in a study of T cells after yellow fever vaccination. TCR cDNA, made by 5'RACE template switching, carried an added universal primer site and UMIs. Via MiXCR, TCRdb re-called the 5' RACE reads, giving one row per CDR3 protein. The table has tens of thousands of distinct CDR3 sequences, 6.5% to 8% seen once. This clonotype was counted only a few times. Trimming at V came to 4 bases and at J to 3 bases, leaving 15 bases not matched to a gene. The CDR3 has 17 amino acids. The germline CDR1 and CDR2 sequences are SQVTM and ANQGSEA. Source: CD8+ T cells sorted from PBMCs, taken 15 days after the yellow fever booster vaccination. This TCR was recovered from a man aged 25-45 years who received the YFV17D yellow fever vaccine. The V call is TRBV29-1, the J call TRBJ2-5, with 9 bases aligning to TRBD1. The CDR3 sequence: CSVGDRDREPTKETQYF. CDR3 bases: TGCAGCGTTGGAGACCGGGACAGGGAGCCTACAAAAGAGACCCAGTACTTC. Full variable domain (remainder filled in from reference TRBV29-1 and TRBJ2-5): SAVISQKPSRDICQRGTSLTIQCQVDSQVTMMFWYRQQPGQSLTLIATANQGSEATYESGFVIDKFPISRPNLTFSTLTVSNMSPEDSSIYLCSVGDRDREPTKETQYFGPGTRLLVL.